This T cell receptor beta chain was obtained from a study of Graves' ophthalmopathy and Graves' hyperthyroidism. Whole-study findings and limits: Among thyroid clonotypes expanded above 0.001 frequency, most also appeared in blood.

Regarding this clonotype: Antigen: not known.

The germline V gene encodes CDR1 MGHDK and CDR2 SYGVNS. This CDR3 is 13 amino acids long. With 6 bases removed from V and 3 bases from J, the gap between germline ends came to 11 bases. RNA transcripts provided the template for amplifying TCR beta CDR3 regions. HTBI primers primed a first-round RT-PCR, and a second-round multiplex PCR followed. Each CDR3 protein gets one entry after TCRdb re-called the multiplex PCR reads with MiXCR. The data contain over a million distinct CDR3 sequences, roughly two fifths of them singletons. The evidence that diagnosis relied on was clinical symptoms, serum thyroxine, TRAb, thyroid ultrasound and orbital computed tomography.

Sequencing used peripheral blood or thyroid tissue (not recorded which). The V and J genes are TRBV25-1 and TRBJ1-1; a weak D match, TRBD1 (6 bases). The sequence was collected from an adult man with Graves' hyperthyroidism. This chain's CDR3 is CASSHRADTEAFF. The CDR3 nucleotides read TGTGCCAGCAGCCACAGGGCGGACACTGAAGCTTTCTTT. Complete variable domain (other parts from reference TRBV25-1 and TRBJ1-1): EADIYQTPRYLVIGTGKKITLECSQTMGHDKMYWYQQDPGMELHLIHYSYGVNSTEKGDLSSESTVSRIRTEHFPLTLESARPSHTSQYLCASSHRADTEAFFGQGTRLTVV.